This T cell receptor (beta chain) was retrieved from a study of blood T cell repertoires in COVID-19. Across the study: Some COVID-19 samples were acute and others convalescent; all came from the United States, Italy and Spain.

The cohort comprised adults aged about 18 to 100 years residing in about two dozen US areas. The germline gives CDR1 PRHDT, CDR2 FYEKMQ (reference sequence). The CDR3 spans 13 residues. V lost 5 bases, J lost 9 bases, and 6 bases stayed unmatched. Using immunoSEQ multiplex PCR, the repertoire was profiled, and TCRdb retains in-frame clones only, with some absent. Found here are some 200,000 clones, approximately 90% of them singletons; the top ten hold 3% to 4.5%. The chain carries TRBV13 and TRBJ1-5; 8 bases map to TRBD1. Sequencing was performed on PBMCs or T cells enriched from blood (not recorded which). The sequence was obtained from a woman in her 40s with acute COVID-19. Written as DNA, the CDR3 is TGTGCCAGCAGCCCGGACAGGGAACGGCCCCAGCATTTT. The encoded protein is CASSPDRERPQHF. The whole variable domain, remainder taken from reference TRBV13 and TRBJ1-5, is AAGVIQSPRHLIKEKRETATLKCYPIPRHDTVYWYQQGPGQDPQFLISFYEKMQSDKGSIPDRFSAQQFSDYHSELNMSSLELGDSALYFCASSPDRERPQHFGDGTRLSIL.